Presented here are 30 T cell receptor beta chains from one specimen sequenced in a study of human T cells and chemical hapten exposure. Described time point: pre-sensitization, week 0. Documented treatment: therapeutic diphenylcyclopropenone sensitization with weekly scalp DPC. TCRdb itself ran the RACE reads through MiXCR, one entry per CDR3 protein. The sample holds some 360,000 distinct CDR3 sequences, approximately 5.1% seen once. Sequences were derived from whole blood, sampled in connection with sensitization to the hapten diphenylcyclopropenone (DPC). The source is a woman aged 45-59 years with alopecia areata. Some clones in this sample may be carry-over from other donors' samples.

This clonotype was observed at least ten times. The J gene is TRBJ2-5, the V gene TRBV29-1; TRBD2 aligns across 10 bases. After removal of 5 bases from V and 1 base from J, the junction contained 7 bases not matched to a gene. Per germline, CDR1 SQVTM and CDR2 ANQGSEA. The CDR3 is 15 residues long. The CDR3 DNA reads TGCAGCGTTAACCCTAGCGGGAGAGCCCAAGAGACCCAGTACTTC. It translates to CSVNPSGRAQETQYF.

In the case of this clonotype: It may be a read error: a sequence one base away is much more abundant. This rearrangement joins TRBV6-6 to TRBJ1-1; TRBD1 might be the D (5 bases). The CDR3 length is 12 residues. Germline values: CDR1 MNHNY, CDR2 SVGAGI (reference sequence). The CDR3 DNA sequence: TGTGCCAGCAGTTGGAGGGGAACTGACGCTTTCTTT. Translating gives CASSWRGTDAFF.

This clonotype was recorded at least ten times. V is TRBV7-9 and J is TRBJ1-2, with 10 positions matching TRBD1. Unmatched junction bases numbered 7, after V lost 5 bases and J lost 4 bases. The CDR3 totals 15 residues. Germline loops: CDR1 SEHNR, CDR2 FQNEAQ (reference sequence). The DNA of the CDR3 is TGTGCCAGCAGCCCGAGGACAGGGGGTGGCTATGGCTACACCTTC. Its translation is CASSPRTGGGYGYTF.

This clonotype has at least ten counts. The CDR3 sequence: CSARVSSGRITDTQYF. DNA for the CDR3: TGCAGTGCTAGAGTGTCTAGCGGGAGGATAACAGATACGCAGTATTTT. V usage is TRBV20-1 and J usage is TRBJ2-3; 11 bases line up with TRBD2. The CDR3 extends over 16 amino acids. V was clipped by 1 base and J by 3 bases; unmatched bases: 6. The germline gives CDR1 DFQATT, CDR2 SNEGSKA (reference sequence).

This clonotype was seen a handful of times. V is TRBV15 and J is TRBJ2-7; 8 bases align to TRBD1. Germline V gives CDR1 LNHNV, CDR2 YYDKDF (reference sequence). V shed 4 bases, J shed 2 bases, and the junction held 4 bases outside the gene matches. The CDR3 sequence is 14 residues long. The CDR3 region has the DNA TGTGCCACCAGCACCGGACAGGGCACCTACGAGCAGTACTTC. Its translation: CATSTGQGTYEQYF.

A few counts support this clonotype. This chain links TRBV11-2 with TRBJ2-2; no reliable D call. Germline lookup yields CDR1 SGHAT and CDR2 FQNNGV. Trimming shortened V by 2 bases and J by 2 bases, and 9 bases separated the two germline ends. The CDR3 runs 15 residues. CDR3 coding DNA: TGTGCCAGCAGCTTACAGGTTTCAAACACCGGGGAGCTGTTTTTT. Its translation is CASSLQVSNTGELFF. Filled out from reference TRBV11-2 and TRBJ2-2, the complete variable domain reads EAGVAQSPRYKIIEKRQSVAFWCNPISGHATLYWYQQILGQGPKLLIQFQNNGVVDDSQLPKDRFSAERLKGVDSTLKIQPAKLEDSAVYLCASSLQVSNTGELFFGEGSRLTVL.

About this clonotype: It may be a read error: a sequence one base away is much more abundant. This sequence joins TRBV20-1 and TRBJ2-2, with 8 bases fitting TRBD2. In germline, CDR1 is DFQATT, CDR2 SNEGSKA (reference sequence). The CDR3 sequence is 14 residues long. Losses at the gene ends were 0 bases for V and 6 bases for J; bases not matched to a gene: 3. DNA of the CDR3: TGCAGTGCTAGAGAGAAAGCGGGAGCCGGGGAGCTGTTTTTT. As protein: CSAREKAGAGELFF.

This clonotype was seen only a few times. The CDR3 DNA reads as TGTGCCAGCAGTTTGCGGCGGGATTCGTACAATGAGCAGTTCTTC. This translates into CASSLRRDSYNEQFF. The V and J genes are TRBV28 and TRBJ2-1, with D perhaps TRBD2 (6 bases). Trimming took off 3 bases at V and 4 bases at J, with 13 bases between the two ends. This CDR3 spans 15 amino acids. Germline assignment: CDR1 MDHEN and CDR2 SYDVKM.

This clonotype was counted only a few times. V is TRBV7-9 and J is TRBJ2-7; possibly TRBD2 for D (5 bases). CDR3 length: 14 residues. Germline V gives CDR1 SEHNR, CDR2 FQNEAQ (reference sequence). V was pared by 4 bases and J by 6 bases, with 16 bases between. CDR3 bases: TGTGCCAGCAGCTCATCGGCGGGCCCGGGCGAGCAGTACTTC. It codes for CASSSSAGPGEQYF.

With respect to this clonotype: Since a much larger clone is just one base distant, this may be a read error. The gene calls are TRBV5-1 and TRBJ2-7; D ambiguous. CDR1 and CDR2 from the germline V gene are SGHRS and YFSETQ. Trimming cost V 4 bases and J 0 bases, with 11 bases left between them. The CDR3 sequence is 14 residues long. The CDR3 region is CASSTHGSSYEQYF. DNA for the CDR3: TGCGCCAGCAGCACGCACGGTAGCTCCTACGAGCAGTACTTC.

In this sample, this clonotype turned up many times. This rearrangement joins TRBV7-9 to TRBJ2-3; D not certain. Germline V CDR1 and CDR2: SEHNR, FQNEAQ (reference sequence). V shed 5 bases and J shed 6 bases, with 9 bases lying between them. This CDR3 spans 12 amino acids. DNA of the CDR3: TGTGCCAGCAGCCCTGACGCGGATACGCAGTATTTT. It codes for CASSPDADTQYF.

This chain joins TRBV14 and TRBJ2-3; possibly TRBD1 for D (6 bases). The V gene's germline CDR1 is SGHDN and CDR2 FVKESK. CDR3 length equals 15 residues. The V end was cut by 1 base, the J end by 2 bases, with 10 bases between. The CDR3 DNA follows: TGTGCCAGCAGCCAAGGACAGGCCTTCACAGATACGCAGTATTTT. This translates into CASSQGQAFTDTQYF.

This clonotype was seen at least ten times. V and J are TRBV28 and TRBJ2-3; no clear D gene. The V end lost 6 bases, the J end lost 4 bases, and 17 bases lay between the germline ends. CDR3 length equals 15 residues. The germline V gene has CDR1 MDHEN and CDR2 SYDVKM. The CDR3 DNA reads TGTGCCAGCAGCTCCGGCCGAGAGGTGGCAGATACGCAGTATTTT. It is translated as CASSSGREVADTQYF.

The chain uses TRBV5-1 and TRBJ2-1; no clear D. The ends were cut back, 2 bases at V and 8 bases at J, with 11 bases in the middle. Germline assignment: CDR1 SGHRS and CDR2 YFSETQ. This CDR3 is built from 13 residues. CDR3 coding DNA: TGCGCCAGCAGCTTTAACCAGGCGGATGAGCAGTTCTTC. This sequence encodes CASSFNQADEQFF.

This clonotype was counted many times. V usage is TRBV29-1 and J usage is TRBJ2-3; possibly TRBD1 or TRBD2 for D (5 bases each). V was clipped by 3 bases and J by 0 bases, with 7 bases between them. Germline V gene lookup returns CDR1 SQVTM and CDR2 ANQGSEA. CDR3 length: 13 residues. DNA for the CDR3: TGCAGCGTTGAGGGGGTTAGCACAGATACGCAGTATTTT. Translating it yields CSVEGVSTDTQYF.

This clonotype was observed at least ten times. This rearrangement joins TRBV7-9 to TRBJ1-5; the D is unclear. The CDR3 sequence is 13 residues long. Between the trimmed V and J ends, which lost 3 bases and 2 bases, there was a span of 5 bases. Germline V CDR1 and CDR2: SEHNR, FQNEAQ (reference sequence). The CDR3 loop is CASSFMGNQPQHF. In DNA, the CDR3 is TGTGCCAGCAGCTTTATGGGCAATCAGCCCCAGCATTTT.

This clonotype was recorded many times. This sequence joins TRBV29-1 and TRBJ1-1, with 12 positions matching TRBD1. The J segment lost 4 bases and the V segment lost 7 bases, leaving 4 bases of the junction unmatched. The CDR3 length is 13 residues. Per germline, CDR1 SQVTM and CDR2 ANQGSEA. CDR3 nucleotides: TGCAGCGGGTGGGACAGGGGGCTCACTGAAGCTTTCTTT. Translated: CSGWDRGLTEAFF.

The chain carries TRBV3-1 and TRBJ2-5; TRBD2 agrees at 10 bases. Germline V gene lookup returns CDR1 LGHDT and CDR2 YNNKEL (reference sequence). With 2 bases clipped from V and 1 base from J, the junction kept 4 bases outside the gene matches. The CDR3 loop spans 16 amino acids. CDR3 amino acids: CASSQRTSGTQETQYF. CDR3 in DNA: TGTGCCAGCAGCCAAAGGACTAGCGGAACCCAAGAGACCCAGTACTTC.

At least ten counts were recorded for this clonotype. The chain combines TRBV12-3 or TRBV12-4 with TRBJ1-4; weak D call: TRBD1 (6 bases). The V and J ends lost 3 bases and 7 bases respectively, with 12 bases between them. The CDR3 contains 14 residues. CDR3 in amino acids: CASSLDSRGEKLFF. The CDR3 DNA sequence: TGTGCCAGCAGTTTGGATAGCAGGGGTGAAAAACTGTTTTTT.

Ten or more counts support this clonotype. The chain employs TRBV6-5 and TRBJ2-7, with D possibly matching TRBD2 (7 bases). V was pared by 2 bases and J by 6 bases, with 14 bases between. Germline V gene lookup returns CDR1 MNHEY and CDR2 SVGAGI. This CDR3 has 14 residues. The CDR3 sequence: CASSYGGGPAEQYF. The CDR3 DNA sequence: TGTGCCAGCAGTTACGGGGGGGGGCCAGCCGAGCAGTACTTC.

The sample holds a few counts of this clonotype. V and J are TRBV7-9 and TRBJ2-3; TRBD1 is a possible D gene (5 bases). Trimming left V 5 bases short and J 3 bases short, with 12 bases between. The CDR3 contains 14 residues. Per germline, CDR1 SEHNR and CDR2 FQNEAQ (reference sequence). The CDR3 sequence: CASSPRTQTDTQYF. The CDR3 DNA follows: TGTGCCAGCAGCCCAAGGACACAAACAGATACGCAGTATTTT.

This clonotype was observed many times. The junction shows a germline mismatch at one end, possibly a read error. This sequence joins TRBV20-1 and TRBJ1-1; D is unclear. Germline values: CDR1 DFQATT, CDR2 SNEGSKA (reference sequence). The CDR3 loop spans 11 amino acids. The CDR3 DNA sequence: TGCAGTGCTGTGGTGAACTCTGAAGCTTTCTTT. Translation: CSAVVNSEAFF.

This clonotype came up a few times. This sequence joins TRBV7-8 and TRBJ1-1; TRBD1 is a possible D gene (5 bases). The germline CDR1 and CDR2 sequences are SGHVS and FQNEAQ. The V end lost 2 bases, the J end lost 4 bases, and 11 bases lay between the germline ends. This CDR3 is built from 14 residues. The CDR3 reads CASSLTEGATEAFF. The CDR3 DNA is TGTGCCAGCAGCTTAACGGAAGGGGCCACTGAAGCTTTCTTT.

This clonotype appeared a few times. CDR3: CSIDRDRGNTEAFF. The CDR3 nucleotides read TGCAGTATCGACCGGGACAGGGGGAACACTGAAGCTTTCTTT. The chain is built from TRBV20-1 and TRBJ1-1, with 10 nucleotides matching TRBD1. This CDR3 contains 14 residues. Germline lookup yields CDR1 DFQATT and CDR2 SNEGSKA (reference sequence). The V segment lost 8 bases and the J segment 1 base; nucleotides outside the gene matches: 7.

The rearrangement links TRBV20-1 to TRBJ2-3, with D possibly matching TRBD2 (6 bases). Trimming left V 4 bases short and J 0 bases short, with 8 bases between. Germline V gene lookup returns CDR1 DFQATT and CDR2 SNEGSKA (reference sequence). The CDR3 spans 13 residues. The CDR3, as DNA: TGCAGTGCTATCGGGGGAAGCACAGATACGCAGTATTTT. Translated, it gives CSAIGGSTDTQYF.

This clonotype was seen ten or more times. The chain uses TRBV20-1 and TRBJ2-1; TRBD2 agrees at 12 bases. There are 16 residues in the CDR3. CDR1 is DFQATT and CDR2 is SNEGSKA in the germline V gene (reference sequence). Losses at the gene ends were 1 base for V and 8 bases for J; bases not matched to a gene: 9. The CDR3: CSARGLLAGGVDEQFF. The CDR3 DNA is TGCAGTGCTAGAGGGCTACTAGCGGGGGGCGTAGATGAGCAGTTCTTC.

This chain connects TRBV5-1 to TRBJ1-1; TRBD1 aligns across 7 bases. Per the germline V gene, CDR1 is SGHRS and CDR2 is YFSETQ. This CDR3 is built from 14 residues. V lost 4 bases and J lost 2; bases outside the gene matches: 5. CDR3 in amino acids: CASSVDRTNTEAFF. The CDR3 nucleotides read TGCGCCAGCAGCGTGGACAGGACCAACACTGAAGCTTTCTTT.

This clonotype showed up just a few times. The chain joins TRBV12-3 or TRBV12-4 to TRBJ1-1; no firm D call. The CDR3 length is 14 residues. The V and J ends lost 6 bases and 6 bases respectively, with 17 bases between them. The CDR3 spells CASSLIAGSAEAFF. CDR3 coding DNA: TGTGCCAGCAGCCTTATAGCGGGGTCGGCTGAAGCTTTCTTT.

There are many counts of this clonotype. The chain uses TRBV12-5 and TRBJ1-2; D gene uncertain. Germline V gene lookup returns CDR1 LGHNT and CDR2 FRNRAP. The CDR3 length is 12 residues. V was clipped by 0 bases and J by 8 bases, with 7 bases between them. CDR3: CASGLVTRGYTF. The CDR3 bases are TGTGCTAGTGGTTTGGTAACGCGGGGCTACACCTTC.

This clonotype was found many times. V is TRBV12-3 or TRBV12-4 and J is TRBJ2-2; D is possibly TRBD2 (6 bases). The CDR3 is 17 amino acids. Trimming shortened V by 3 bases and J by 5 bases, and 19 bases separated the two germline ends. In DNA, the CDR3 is TGTGCCAGCAGTTTTTCCGGTCAGGGAGGACGTACCGGGGAGCTGTTTTTT. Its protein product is CASSFSGQGGRTGELFF.